This TCR beta chain was recovered during a study of blood T cell repertoires in COVID-19. At the level of the study: COVID-19 samples, acute and convalescent, were from the United States, Italy and Spain.

From germline, CDR1 is SGDLS and CDR2 YYNGEE. V shed 4 bases and J shed 4 bases, with 20 bases lying between them. The CDR3 is 16 amino acids. Patients in Seattle were enrolled during active infection, then followed longitudinally. This clone was seen just once. Only in-frame clones appear in the TCRdb table, and some are missing; sequencing was by immunoSEQ multiplex PCR. The table records around 84,000 clones, about 78% of them present only once. Sequences were obtained from peripheral blood. This TCR was recovered from a man in his 60s with COVID-19, enrolled during active disease. The chain couples TRBV9 to TRBJ1-1; a possible D gene is TRBD1 (6 bases). Written as DNA, the CDR3 is TGTGCCAGCAGCCGACACCAGCAGGGGCCAAGCACTGAAGCTTTCTTT. Encoded protein: CASSRHQQGPSTEAFF.